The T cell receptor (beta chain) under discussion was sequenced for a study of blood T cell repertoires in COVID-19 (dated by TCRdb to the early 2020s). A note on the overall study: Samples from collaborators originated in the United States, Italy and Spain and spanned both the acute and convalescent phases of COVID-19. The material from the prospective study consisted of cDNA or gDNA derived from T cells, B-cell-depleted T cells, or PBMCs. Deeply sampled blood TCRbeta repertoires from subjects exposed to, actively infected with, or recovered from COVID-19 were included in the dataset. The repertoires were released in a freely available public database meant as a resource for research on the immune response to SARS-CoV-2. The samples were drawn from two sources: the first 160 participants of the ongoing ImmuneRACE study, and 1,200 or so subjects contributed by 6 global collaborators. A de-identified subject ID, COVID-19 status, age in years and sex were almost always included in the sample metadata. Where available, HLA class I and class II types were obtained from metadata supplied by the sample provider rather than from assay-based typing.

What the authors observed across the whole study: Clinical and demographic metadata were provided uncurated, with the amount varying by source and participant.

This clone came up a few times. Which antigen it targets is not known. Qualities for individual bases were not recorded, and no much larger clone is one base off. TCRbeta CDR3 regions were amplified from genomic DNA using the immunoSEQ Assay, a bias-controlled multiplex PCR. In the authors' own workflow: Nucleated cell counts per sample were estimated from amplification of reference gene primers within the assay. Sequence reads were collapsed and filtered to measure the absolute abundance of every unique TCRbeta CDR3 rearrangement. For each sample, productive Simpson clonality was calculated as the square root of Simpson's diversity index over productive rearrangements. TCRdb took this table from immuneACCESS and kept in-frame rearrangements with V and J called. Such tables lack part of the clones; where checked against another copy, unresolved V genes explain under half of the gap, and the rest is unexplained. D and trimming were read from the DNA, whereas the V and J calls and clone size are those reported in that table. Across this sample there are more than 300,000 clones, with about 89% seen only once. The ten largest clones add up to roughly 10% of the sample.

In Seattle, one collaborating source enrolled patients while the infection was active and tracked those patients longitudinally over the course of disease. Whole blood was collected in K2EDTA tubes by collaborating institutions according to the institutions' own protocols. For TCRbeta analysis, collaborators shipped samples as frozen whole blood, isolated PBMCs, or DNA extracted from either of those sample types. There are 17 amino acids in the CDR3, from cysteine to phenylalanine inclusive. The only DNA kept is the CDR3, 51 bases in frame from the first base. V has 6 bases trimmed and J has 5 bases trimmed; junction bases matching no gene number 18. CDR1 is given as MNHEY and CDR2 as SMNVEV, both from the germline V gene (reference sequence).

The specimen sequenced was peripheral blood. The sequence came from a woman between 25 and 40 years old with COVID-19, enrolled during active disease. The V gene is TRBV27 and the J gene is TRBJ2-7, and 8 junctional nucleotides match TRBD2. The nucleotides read TGTGCCAGCAGGAAAGTGACTCCCGGGACTAGTTTCCACGAGCAGTACTTC. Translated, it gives CASRKVTPGTSFHEQYF.